The 29 T cell receptor beta chains below all came from one sample that was sequenced in a study of cytomegalovirus exposure and HLA in healthy donors. Amplification used 60 Vbeta primers and 13 Jbeta primers. Only in-frame clones appear in the TCRdb table, and some are missing; sequencing was by immunoSEQ multiplex PCR. Of about 150,000 clones listed, about 60% are singletons. Sequenced input: PBMCs. All receptors derive from a woman in her sixties in good health and CMV-seropositive.

V and J are TRBV6-5 and TRBJ1-2; D is undetermined. Trimming cost V 3 bases and J 3 bases, with 8 bases left between them. The CDR3 is made up of 13 amino acids. Germline V CDR1 and CDR2: MNHEY, SVGAGI. CDR3: CASSYEGDYGYTF. CDR3 coding DNA: TGTGCCAGCAGTTATGAGGGAGACTATGGCTACACCTTC.

This chain links TRBV6-5 with TRBJ1-6; 7 bases align to TRBD1. CDR3 size: 13 residues. Germline CDR1 reads MNHEY; CDR2 reads SVGAGI. Losses at the gene ends were 5 bases for V and 8 bases for J; bases not matched to a gene: 3. CDR3 in DNA: TGTGCCAGCAGTCTCGACAGGGATTCACCCCTCCACTTT. Translated, it gives CASSLDRDSPLHF.

V and J are TRBV4-3 and TRBJ2-2; D may be TRBD1 (6 bases). CDR1 and CDR2 from the germline V gene are LGHNA and YSLEER. V was cut by 4 bases and J by 7 bases, with 16 bases left in between. CDR3 length equals 15 residues. CDR3 coding DNA: TGCGCCAGCAGCCGCGAAGCCCAGGGGATCGGGGAGCTGTTTTTT. This translates into CASSREAQGIGELFF.

The chain recombines TRBV2 with TRBJ2-2; TRBD2 is a possible D gene (5 bases). This CDR3 has 15 amino acids. V gave up 4 bases and J gave up 3 bases, with 12 bases separating them. Germline values: CDR1 SNHLY, CDR2 FYNNEI. The chain's CDR3 is CASSGTGLYTGELFF. CDR3 nucleotides: TGTGCCAGCAGTGGTACCGGACTCTACACCGGGGAGCTGTTTTTT.

The rearrangement uses TRBV6-1 and TRBJ1-2; tentatively, D is TRBD1 (6 bases). Germline V CDR1 and CDR2: MNHNS, SASEGT. The germline V and J ends were trimmed by 6 bases and 2 bases, with 10 bases remaining between them. CDR3 length: 13 residues. CDR3 nucleotides: TGTGCCAGCAGCCGCGACAGGAACTATGGCTACACCTTC. Amino acids: CASSRDRNYGYTF.

There are a few counts of this clone. The V and J genes are TRBV10-3 and TRBJ1-5; TRBD1 is a possible D gene (6 bases). The CDR3 is made up of 15 amino acids. Germline-derived CDR1 and CDR2 are ENHRY and SYGVKD. Trimming took off 10 bases at V and 4 bases at J, with 20 bases between the two ends. CDR3 bases: TGTGCCACGGCCCCGATTACAGGGACAAATCAGCCCCAGCATTTT. It codes for CATAPITGTNQPQHF.

The V and J genes are TRBV4-1 and TRBJ1-2; no reliable D call. V was cut by 0 bases and J by 7 bases, with 15 bases left in between. Germline lookup yields CDR1 MGHRA and CDR2 YSYEKL. The CDR3 is 15 residues long. The CDR3 reads CASSQDGSALFGYTF. The CDR3 coding sequence is TGCGCCAGCAGCCAAGATGGGAGCGCCCTTTTTGGCTACACCTTC.

This clone was detected a few times. Compared with germline, one end of the junction differs, possibly owing to a read error. CDR3 sequence: CASSRDSNNEQFF. The CDR3 nucleotides are TGTGCCAGCAGCCGAGACTCCAACAATGAGCAGTTCTTC. The chain couples TRBV7-9 to TRBJ2-1; D unresolved. The CDR3 is 13 amino acids. Per the germline V gene, CDR1 is SEHNR and CDR2 is FQNEAQ (reference sequence).

Points on this clone: A junction end diverges from the germline sequence, so it may reflect a read error. The CDR3 nucleotides are TGTGCCAGCTCTCACCAGCAGCGGCACACAGATGCGCAGTATTTT. Its protein is CASSHQQRHTDAQYF. V usage is TRBV18 and J usage is TRBJ2-3; a weak D match, TRBD2 (5 bases). In germline, CDR1 is KGHSH, CDR2 LQKENI. CDR3 length equals 15 residues.

For the CDR3, the DNA is TGTGCCAGCAGTGACCGGACAGGGAGATACCACGAGCAGTACTTC. Its protein product is CASSDRTGRYHEQYF. The chain employs TRBV25-1 and TRBJ2-7, with 8 positions matching TRBD1. Germline V lookup: CDR1 MGHDK, CDR2 SYGVNS. Trimming at V came to 3 bases and at J to 5 bases, leaving 9 bases not matched to a gene. The CDR3 extends over 15 amino acids.

This rearrangement joins TRBV28 to TRBJ2-7, with 8 bases identical to TRBD2. V lost 7 bases to trimming and J lost 3 bases; unmatched junction nucleotides: 5. The V gene's germline CDR1 is MDHEN and CDR2 SYDVKM. The CDR3 extends over 13 amino acids. The CDR3 region has the DNA TGTGCCAGCACTAGCGGGCAGCTCTACGAGCAGTACTTC. Translation: CASTSGQLYEQYF. Full variable domain (remainder filled in from reference TRBV28 and TRBJ2-7): DVKVTQSSRYLVKRTGEKVFLECVQDMDHENMFWYRQDPGLGLRLIYFSYDVKMKEKGDIPEGYSVSREKKERFSLILESASTNQTSMYLCASTSGQLYEQYFGPGTRLTVT.

A few counts support this clone. Germline is not matched at one junction end, which may reflect a read error. The DNA for the CDR3 is TGTTCCAGCAGCTTACCGAATTCACCCCTCCACTTT. Amino acid sequence: CSSSLPNSPLHF. The J gene is TRBJ1-6, the V gene TRBV7-9; D gene ambiguous. The germline CDR1 and CDR2 sequences are SEHNR and FQNEAQ (reference sequence). This CDR3 is 12 amino acids long. The whole variable domain, filled in from reference TRBV7-9 and TRBJ1-6, reads DTGVSQNPRHKITKRGQNVTFRCDPISEHNRLYWYRQTLGQGPEFLTYFQNEAQLEKSRLLSDRFSAERPKGSFSTLEIQRTEQGDSAMYLCSSSLPNSPLHFGNGTRLTVT.

The chain links TRBV27 to TRBJ2-7, with a tentative D call TRBD2 (5 bases). CDR1 is MNHEY, CDR2 SMNVEV, per germline (reference sequence). The V gene lost 3 bases and the J gene lost 5 bases, with 11 bases spanning the gap. This CDR3 has 13 amino acids. The CDR3: CASSLRVHDEQYF. The CDR3 nucleotides are TGTGCCAGCAGTTTGAGGGTTCACGACGAGCAGTACTTC.

With regard to this clone: Other nucleotide sequences from this sample produce the same CDR3. The DNA of the CDR3 is TGCGCCAGCAGCTCCCCCCGCGGGGATGAAGAGACCCAGTACTTC. Translation gives CASSSPRGDEETQYF. The chain joins TRBV5-1 to TRBJ2-5, with a weak D call TRBD2 (6 bases). The V end was cut by 3 bases, the J end by 3 bases, with 15 bases between. Germline V lookup: CDR1 SGHRS, CDR2 YFSETQ. This CDR3 is 15 amino acids long.

This chain uses TRBV4-1 with TRBJ2-2, with D perhaps TRBD2 (6 bases). Germline CDR1 reads MGHRA; CDR2 reads YSYEKL. The CDR3 length is 17 residues. V was trimmed by 0 bases and J by 0 bases, leaving 11 bases between them. The CDR3, as DNA: TGCGCCAGCAGCCAAGACCGTTCTAGCGCGAACACCGGGGAGCTGTTTTTT. This codes for CASSQDRSSANTGELFF.

V usage is TRBV7-9 and J usage is TRBJ1-1; D unclear. This CDR3 region has 11 residues. The germline V and J ends were trimmed by 5 bases and 8 bases, with 9 bases remaining between them. Germline V gene data show CDR1 as SEHNR and CDR2 as FQNEAQ (reference sequence). CDR3 residues: CASSTVREAFF. As DNA, the CDR3 is TGTGCCAGCAGCACGGTACGGGAAGCTTTCTTT.

This rearrangement joins TRBV7-3 to TRBJ1-4; D ambiguous. Germline lookup yields CDR1 SGHTA and CDR2 FQGTGA. V lost 2 bases to trimming and J lost 0 bases, with 13 bases between them. This CDR3 comprises 17 residues. The CDR3 sequence: CASSLAGRKATNEKLFF. CDR3 bases: TGTGCCAGCAGCTTAGCCGGCAGGAAAGCAACTAATGAAAAACTGTTTTTT.

The rearrangement joins TRBV4-1 to TRBJ2-7, with TRBD1 matching 8 bases. The CDR3 runs to 15 residues. V dropped 1 base and J dropped 1; count of bases not matched to a gene: 3. Germline-derived CDR1 and CDR2 are MGHRA and YSYEKL. The CDR3 region is CASSQATGASYEQYF. The CDR3 coding sequence is TGCGCCAGCAGCCAAGCGACAGGGGCGTCCTACGAGCAGTACTTC.

In its sample, this clone was seen a few times. The chain carries TRBV7-9 and TRBJ2-7; 10 bases fit TRBD1. Per germline, CDR1 SEHNR and CDR2 FQNEAQ (reference sequence). J was trimmed by 5 bases and V by 5 bases; bases with no gene match: 3. The CDR3 contains 13 residues. DNA of the CDR3: TGTGCCAGCAGCAGGGGACAGGGGAACGAGCAGTACTTC. As protein: CASSRGQGNEQYF.

The V and J genes are TRBV6-6 and TRBJ2-1; 7 positions agree with TRBD2. The CDR3 is 15 residues long. The J segment lost 0 bases and the V segment lost 2 bases, leaving 1 base of the junction unmatched. In germline, CDR1 is MNHNY, CDR2 SVGAGI (reference sequence). The DNA of the CDR3 is TGTGCCAGCAGTTACGGCGGGAGCTCCTACAATGAGCAGTTCTTC. It yields the protein CASSYGGSSYNEQFF.

DNA for the CDR3: TGTGCCACCACCAGGACTAGCGCTTTCAATGAGCAGTTCTTC. It yields the protein CATTRTSAFNEQFF. The chain combines TRBV19 with TRBJ2-1, with TRBD2 matching 9 bases. The CDR3 extends over 14 amino acids. Germline V gene data show CDR1 as LNHDA and CDR2 as SQIVND (reference sequence). V gave up 10 bases and J gave up 6 bases; unmatched junction bases: 10. Full variable domain (remainder filled in from reference TRBV19 and TRBJ2-1): DGGITQSPKYLFRKEGQNVTLSCEQNLNHDAMYWYRQDPGQGLRLIYYSQIVNDFQKGDIAEGYSVSREKKESFPLTVTSAQKNPTAFYLCATTRTSAFNEQFFGPGTRLTVL.

A single count supports this clone. The genes are TRBV4-1 and TRBJ2-5; 7 positions agree with TRBD2. The CDR3 runs 13 residues. Germline CDR1 reads MGHRA; CDR2 reads YSYEKL. J was trimmed by 7 bases and V by 4 bases; bases with no gene match: 6. This CDR3 is CASSRAGEGTQYF. The CDR3 bases are TGCGCCAGCAGCCGGGCCGGGGAGGGGACCCAGTACTTC.

This clone has just a few counts. J is TRBJ2-7 and V is TRBV6-5; 8 nucleotides align to TRBD2. The CDR3 is 14 amino acids. With 5 bases clipped from V and 7 bases from J, the junction kept 10 bases outside the gene matches. Germline assignment: CDR1 MNHEY and CDR2 SVGAGI. This chain's CDR3 is CASSISGGDWEQYF. CDR3 coding DNA: TGTGCCAGCAGTATCAGCGGGGGTGATTGGGAGCAGTACTTC.

This clone was recorded a few times. The chain joins TRBV9 to TRBJ1-5, with 8 bases fitting TRBD1. With 4 bases clipped from V and 5 bases from J, the junction kept 8 bases outside the gene matches. Germline V lookup: CDR1 SGDLS, CDR2 YYNGEE. The CDR3 is made up of 15 amino acids. This chain's CDR3 is CASSYSDRGDQPQHF. The CDR3 nucleotides are TGTGCCAGCAGCTATTCTGACAGGGGTGATCAGCCCCAGCATTTT.

V is TRBV4-2 and J is TRBJ1-1; unclear D gene. Germline values: CDR1 LGHNA, CDR2 YNFKEQ. The V end was cut by 0 bases, the J end by 1 base, with 6 bases between. This CDR3 is built from 14 residues. This CDR3 reads CASSQDPSNTEAFF. The DNA for the CDR3 is TGTGCCAGCAGCCAAGATCCCTCGAACACTGAAGCTTTCTTT.

The chain joins TRBV19 to TRBJ1-2; 8 positions agree with TRBD1. This CDR3 has 14 amino acids. Germline CDR1 LNHDA, CDR2 SQIVND (reference sequence). V shed 5 bases and J 4 bases; nucleotides not matched to a gene: 6. This CDR3 reads CASSPQGVSYGYTF. The DNA of the CDR3 is TGTGCCAGTAGTCCACAGGGGGTGAGCTATGGCTACACCTTC.

The gene calls are TRBV7-9 and TRBJ2-1; D uncertain. Trimming took 5 bases from V and 2 from J, leaving 10 bases between them. The CDR3 is 14 amino acids. The V gene's germline CDR1 is SEHNR and CDR2 FQNEAQ (reference sequence). The CDR3: CASSPGVAYNEQFF. The CDR3 bases are TGTGCCAGCAGCCCTGGAGTAGCCTACAATGAGCAGTTCTTC.

V and J are TRBV7-2 and TRBJ2-1, with D uncertain. Trimming left V 10 bases short and J 3 bases short, with 10 bases between. Per germline, CDR1 SGHTA and CDR2 FQGNSA. The CDR3 is 12 residues long. CDR3 sequence (DNA): TGTGCCACCACTCCCCTCTACAATGAGCAGTTCTTC. It is translated as CATTPLYNEQFF.

This clone was seen a handful of times. CDR3 DNA: TGTGCCGTCCGGACAGGAAACACTGAAGCTTTCTTT. Amino acids: CAVRTGNTEAFF. The chain uses TRBV28 and TRBJ1-1; 7 bases map to TRBD1. Unmatched junction bases numbered 5, after V lost 11 bases and J lost 2 bases. Looked up from germline, CDR1 is MDHEN and CDR2 is SYDVKM. This CDR3 has 12 residues. Looking up the rest from reference TRBV28 and TRBJ1-1 gives the full variable domain: DVKVTQSSRYLVKRTGEKVFLECVQDMDHENMFWYRQDPGLGLRLIYFSYDVKMKEKGDIPEGYSVSREKKERFSLILESASTNQTSMYLCAVRTGNTEAFFGQGTRLTVV.